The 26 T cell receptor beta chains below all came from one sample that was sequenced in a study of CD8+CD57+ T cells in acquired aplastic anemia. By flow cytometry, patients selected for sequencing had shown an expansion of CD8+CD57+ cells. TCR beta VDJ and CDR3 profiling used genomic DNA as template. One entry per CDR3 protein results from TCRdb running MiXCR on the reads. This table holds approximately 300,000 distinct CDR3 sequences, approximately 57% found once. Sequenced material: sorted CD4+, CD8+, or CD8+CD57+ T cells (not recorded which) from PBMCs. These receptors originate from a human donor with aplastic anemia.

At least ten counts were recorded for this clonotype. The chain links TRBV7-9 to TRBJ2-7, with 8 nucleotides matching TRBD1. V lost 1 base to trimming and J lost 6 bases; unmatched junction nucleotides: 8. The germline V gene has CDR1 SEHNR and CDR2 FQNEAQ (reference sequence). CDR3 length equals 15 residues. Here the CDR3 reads CASSLVTAGQAEQYF. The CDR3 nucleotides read TGTGCCAGCAGCTTAGTGACCGCGGGACAGGCCGAGCAGTACTTC.

Written as DNA, the CDR3 is TGTGCCAGCAGCTTGGATGGACTATTTTTGTTCTTC. Translating it yields CASSLDGLFLFF. The chain has TRBV5-4 and TRBJ2-1, with D possibly TRBD2 on 6 matching bases. Germline loops: CDR1 SGHNT, CDR2 YYREEE (reference sequence). Between the trimmed V and J ends, which lost 0 bases and 15 bases, there was a span of 13 bases. This CDR3 contains 12 residues.

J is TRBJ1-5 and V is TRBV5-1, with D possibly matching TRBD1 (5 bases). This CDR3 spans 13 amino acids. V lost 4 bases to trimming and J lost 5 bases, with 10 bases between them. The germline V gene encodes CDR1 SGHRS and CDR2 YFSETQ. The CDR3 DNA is TGCGCCAGCAGCCCTCTGACAGATCAGCCCCAGCATTTT. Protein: CASSPLTDQPQHF.

This chain's CDR3 is CASSLGQDVEQYF. The CDR3 DNA sequence: TGCGCCAGCAGCTTAGGACAGGACGTTGAGCAGTACTTC. The genes are TRBV5-1 and TRBJ2-5, with 7 bases identical to TRBD1. Germline-derived CDR1 and CDR2 are SGHRS and YFSETQ. V was clipped by 2 bases and J by 11 bases; unmatched bases: 9. The CDR3 contains 13 residues. Complete variable domain (other parts from reference TRBV5-1 and TRBJ2-5): KAGVTQTPRYLIKTRGQQVTLSCSPISGHRSVSWYQQTPGQGLQFLFEYFSETQRNKGNFPGRFSGRQFSNSRSEMNVSTLELGDSALYLCASSLGQDVEQYFGPGTRLLVL.

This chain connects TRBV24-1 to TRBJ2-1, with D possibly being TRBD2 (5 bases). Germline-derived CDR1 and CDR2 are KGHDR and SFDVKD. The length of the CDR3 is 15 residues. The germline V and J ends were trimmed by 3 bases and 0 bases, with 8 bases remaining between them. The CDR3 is CATSDAGSSYNEQFF. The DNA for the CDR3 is TGTGCCACCAGTGATGCTGGGAGCTCCTACAATGAGCAGTTCTTC.

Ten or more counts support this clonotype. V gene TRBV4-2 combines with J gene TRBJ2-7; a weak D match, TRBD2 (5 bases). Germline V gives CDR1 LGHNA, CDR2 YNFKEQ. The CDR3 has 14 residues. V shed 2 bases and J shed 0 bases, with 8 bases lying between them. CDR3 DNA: TGTGCCAGCAGCCAATTAGGGAGCTCCTACGAGCAGTACTTC. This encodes CASSQLGSSYEQYF.

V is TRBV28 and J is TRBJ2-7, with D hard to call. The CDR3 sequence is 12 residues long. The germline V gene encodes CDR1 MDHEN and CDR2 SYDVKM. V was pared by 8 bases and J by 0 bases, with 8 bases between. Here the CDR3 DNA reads TGTGCCAGCTCGGATTACTCCTACGAGCAGTACTTC. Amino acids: CASSDYSYEQYF.

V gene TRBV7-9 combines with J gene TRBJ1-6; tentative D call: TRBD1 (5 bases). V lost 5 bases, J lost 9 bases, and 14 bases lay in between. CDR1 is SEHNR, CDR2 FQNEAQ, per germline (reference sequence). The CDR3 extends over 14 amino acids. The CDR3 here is CASSILEGRSPLHF. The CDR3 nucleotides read TGTGCCAGCAGCATCCTAGAGGGGCGTTCACCCCTCCACTTT.

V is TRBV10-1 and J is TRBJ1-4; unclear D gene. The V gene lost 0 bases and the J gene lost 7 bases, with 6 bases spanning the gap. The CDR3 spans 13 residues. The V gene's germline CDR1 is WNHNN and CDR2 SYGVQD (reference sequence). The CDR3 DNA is TGCGCCAGCAGTGAGTCGCAGAGTGAAAAACTGTTTTTT. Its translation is CASSESQSEKLFF.

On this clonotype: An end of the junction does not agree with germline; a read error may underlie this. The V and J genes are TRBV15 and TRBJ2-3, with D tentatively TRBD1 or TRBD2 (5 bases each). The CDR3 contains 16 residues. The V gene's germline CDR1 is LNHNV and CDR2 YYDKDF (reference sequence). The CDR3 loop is CASSLSGRLSTDTQYF. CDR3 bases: TGTGCCAGCAGCTTGTCGGGACGGTTAAGCACAGATACGCAGTATTTT.

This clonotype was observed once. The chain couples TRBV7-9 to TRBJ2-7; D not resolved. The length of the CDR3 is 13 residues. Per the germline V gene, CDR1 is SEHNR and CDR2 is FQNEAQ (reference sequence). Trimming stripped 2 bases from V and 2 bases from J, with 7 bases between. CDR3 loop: CASSLSQTYEQYF. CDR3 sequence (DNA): TGTGCCAGCAGCTTAAGTCAGACCTACGAGCAGTACTTC.

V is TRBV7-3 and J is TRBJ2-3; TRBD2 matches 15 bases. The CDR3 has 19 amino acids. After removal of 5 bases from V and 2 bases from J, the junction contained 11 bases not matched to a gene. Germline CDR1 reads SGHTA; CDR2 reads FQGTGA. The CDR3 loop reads CASSPEGLAGGPDTDTQYF. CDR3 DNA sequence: TGTGCCAGCAGCCCGGAAGGACTAGCGGGAGGGCCGGACACAGATACGCAGTATTTT.

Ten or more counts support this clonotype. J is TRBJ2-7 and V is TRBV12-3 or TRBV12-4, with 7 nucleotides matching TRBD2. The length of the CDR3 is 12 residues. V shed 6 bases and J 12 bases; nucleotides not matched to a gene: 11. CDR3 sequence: CASRDGAGVMYF. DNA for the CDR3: TGTGCCAGCAGGGATGGGGCGGGAGTGATGTACTTC.

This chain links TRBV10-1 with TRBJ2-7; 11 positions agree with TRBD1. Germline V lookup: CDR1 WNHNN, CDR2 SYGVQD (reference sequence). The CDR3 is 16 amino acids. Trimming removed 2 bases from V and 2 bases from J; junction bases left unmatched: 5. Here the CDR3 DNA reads TGCGCCAGCAGTGAGGCCGGGACAGGGGGGACCTACGAGCAGTACTTC. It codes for CASSEAGTGGTYEQYF.

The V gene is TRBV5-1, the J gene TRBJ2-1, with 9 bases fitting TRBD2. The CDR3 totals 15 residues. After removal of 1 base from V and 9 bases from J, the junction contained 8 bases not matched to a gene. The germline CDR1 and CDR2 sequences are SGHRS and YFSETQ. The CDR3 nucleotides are TGCGCCAGCAGCTTGAGGCTAGCGGGAAGCGGTGAGCAGTTCTTC. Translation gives CASSLRLAGSGEQFF.

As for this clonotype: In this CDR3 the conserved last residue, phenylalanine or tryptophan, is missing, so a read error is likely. DNA for the CDR3: TGTGCCAGCAGTCCCCCGTTGGATCACACAGATACGCAGTATTTA. It yields the protein CASSPPLDHTDTQYL. The chain is built from TRBV12-3 or TRBV12-4 and TRBJ2-3, with D unresolved. Deletions cut 5 bases from V and 2 bases from J, with 14 bases between. This CDR3 spans 15 amino acids.

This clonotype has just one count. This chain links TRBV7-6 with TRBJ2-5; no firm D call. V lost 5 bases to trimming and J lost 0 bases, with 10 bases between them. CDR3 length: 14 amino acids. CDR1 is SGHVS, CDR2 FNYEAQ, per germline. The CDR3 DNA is TGTGCCAGCAGCAGCTTAGGGTACCAAGAGACCCAGTACTTC. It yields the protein CASSSLGYQETQYF.

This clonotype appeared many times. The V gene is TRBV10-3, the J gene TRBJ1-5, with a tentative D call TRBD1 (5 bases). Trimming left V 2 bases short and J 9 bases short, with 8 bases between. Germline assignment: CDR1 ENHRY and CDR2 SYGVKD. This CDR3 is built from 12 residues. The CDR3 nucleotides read TGTGCCATCAGTGAGGGGGCAGGGCCCCAGCATTTT. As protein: CAISEGAGPQHF.

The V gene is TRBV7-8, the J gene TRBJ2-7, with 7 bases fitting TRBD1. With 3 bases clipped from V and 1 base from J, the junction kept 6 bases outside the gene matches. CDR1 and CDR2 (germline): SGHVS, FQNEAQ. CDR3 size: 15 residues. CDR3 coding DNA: TGTGCCAGCAGCTTGTGGCTGACAGGGTCCTACGAGCAGTACTTC. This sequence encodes CASSLWLTGSYEQYF.

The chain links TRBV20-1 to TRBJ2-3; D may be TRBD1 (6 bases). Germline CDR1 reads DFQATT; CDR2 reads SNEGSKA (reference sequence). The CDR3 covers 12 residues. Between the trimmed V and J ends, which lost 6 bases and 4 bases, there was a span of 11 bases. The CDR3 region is CSAAQGPDTQYF. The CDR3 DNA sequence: TGCAGTGCGGCACAGGGACCAGATACGCAGTATTTT.

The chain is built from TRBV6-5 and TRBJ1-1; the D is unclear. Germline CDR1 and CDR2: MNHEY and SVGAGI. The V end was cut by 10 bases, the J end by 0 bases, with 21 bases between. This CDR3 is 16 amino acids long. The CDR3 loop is CANSLTSGTVNTEAFF. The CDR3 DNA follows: TGTGCCAACAGCTTAACCTCCGGAACAGTGAACACTGAAGCTTTCTTT.

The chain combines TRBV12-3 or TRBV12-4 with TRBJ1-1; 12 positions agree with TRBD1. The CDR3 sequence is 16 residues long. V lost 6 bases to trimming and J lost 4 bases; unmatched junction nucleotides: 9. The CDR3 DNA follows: TGTGCCAGCAGCTCGGGACAGGGGGCTGGTGGCACTGAAGCTTTCTTT. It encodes CASSSGQGAGGTEAFF.

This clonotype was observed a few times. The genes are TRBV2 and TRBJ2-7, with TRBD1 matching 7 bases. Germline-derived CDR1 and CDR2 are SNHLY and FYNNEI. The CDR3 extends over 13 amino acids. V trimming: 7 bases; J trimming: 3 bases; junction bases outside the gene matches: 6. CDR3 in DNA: TGTGCCAGCAACACAGGGGTCCTCTACGAGCAGTACTTC. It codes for CASNTGVLYEQYF.

Here the CDR3 reads CATSPGTGETFSSYNSPLHF. The CDR3 DNA reads TGTGCCACCAGCCCAGGGACAGGGGAGACTTTCAGCTCCTATAATTCACCCCTCCACTTT. The chain employs TRBV15 and TRBJ1-6, with TRBD1 identical over 10 bases. The CDR3 runs 20 residues. Trimming at V came to 5 bases and at J to 0 bases, leaving 13 bases not matched to a gene. The germline V gene has CDR1 LNHNV and CDR2 YYDKDF (reference sequence). Full variable domain (rest looked up from reference TRBV15 and TRBJ1-6): DAMVIQNPRYQVTQFGKPVTLSCSQTLNHNVMYWYQQKSSQAPKLLFHYYDKDFNNEADTPDNFQSRRPNTSFCFLDIRSPGLGDTAMYLCATSPGTGETFSSYNSPLHFGNGTRLTVT.

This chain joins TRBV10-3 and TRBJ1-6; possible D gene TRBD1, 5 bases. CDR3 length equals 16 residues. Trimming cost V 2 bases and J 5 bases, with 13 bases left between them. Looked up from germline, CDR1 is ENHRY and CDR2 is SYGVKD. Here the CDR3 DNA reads TGTGCCATCAGTGAGCCAGGGCTGAGGGATAATTCACCCCTCCACTTT. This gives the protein CAISEPGLRDNSPLHF.

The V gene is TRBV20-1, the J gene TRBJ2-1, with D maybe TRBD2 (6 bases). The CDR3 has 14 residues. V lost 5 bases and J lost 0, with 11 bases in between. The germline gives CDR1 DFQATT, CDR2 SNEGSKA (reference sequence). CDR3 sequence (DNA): TGCAGTGCTTACGGAGGGAGCTCCTACAATGAGCAGTTCTTC. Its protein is CSAYGGSSYNEQFF.